This T cell receptor beta chain was identified in a study of blood T cell repertoires in COVID-19. Study background: Specimens from acute and convalescent COVID-19 originated in the United States, Italy and Spain. Sources were T cells, B-cell-depleted T cells, or PBMCs; the material itself was cDNA or gDNA.

Clones were sequenced by immunoSEQ multiplex PCR, and TCRdb holds only the in-frame ones, with some missing. The sample has roughly 360,000 clones; more than 65% are singletons. CDR3 size: 16 residues. Trimming took 0 bases from V and 5 from J; bases not matched to a gene: 4. Germline CDR1 and CDR2: SGHNT and YYREEE (reference sequence). The sequence derives from a human donor with acute or convalescent COVID-19. The donor label of this sample is uncertain. This chain connects TRBV5-4 to TRBJ2-2; TRBD2 matches 10 bases. Sequenced material: peripheral blood. The CDR3, as DNA: TGTGCCAGCAGCTTGGGAAGCGGGAGGGGAACCGGGGAGCTGTTTTTT. This gives the protein CASSLGSGRGTGELFF.